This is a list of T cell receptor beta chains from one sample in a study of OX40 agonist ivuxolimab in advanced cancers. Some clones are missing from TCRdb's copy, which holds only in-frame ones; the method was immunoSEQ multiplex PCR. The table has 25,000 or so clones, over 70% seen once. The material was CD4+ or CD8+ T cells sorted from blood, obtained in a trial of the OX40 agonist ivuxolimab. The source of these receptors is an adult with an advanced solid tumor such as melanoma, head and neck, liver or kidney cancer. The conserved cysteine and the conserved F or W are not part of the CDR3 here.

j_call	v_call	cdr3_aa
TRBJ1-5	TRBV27	ASSFSPLQPQH
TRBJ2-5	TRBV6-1	ASSETKGHQETQY
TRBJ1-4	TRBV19	ASSIISGITNEKLF
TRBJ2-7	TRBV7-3	ASSVGGGYEQY
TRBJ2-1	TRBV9	ASSRTISSYNEQF
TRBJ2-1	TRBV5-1	ASSKGLATINEQF
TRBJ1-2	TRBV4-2	ASSQGNYGYT
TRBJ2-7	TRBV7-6	ASSLGDFSSYEQY
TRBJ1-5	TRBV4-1	ASSQVGYQPQH
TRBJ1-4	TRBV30	ACRGSAAWGKLF